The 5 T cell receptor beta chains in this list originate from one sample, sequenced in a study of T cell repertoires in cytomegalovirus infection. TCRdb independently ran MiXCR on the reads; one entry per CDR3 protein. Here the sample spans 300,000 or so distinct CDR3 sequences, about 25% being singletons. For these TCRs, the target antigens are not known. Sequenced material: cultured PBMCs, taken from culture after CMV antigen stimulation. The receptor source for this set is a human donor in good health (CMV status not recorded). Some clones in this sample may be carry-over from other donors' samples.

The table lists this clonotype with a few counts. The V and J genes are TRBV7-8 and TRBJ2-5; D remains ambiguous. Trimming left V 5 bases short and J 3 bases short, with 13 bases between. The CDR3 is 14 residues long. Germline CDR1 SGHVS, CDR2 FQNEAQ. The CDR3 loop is CASSPPDAEETQYF. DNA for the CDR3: TGTGCCAGCAGCCCCCCTGACGCGGAAGAGACCCAGTACTTC.

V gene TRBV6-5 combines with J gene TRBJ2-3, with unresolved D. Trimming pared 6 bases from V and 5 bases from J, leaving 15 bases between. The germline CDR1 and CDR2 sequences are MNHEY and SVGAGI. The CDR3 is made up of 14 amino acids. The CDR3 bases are TGTGCCAGCAGCCCAAATCGGCCCCTAGATACGCAGTATTTT. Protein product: CASSPNRPLDTQYF.

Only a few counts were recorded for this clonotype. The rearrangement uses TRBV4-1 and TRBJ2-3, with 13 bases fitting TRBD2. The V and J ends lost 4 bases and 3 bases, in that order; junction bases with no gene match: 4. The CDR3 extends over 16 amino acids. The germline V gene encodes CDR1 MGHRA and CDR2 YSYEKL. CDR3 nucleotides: TGCGCCAGCAGCCCCTGGACTAGCGGGAGTACAGATACGCAGTATTTT. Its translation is CASSPWTSGSTDTQYF.

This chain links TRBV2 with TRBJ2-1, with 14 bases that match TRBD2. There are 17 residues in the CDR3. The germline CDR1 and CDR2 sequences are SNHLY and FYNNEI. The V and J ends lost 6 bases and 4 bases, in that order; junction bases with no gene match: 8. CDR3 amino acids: CASRATSGRARYNEQFF. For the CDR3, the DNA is TGTGCCAGCAGGGCGACTAGCGGGAGGGCCCGGTACAATGAGCAGTTCTTC.

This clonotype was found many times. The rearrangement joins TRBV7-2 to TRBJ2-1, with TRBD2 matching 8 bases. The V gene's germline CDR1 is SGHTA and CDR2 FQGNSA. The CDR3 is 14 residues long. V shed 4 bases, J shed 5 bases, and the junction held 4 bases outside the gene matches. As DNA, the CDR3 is TGTGCCAGCAGCTCGGTAGCGGGGAACAATGAGCAGTTCTTC. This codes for CASSSVAGNNEQFF.